The T cell receptor beta chain under discussion was sequenced for a study of blood T cell repertoires in COVID-19. In the study's own analysis: Reference gene primers were amplified, and this amplification served to estimate nucleated cell counts. This table comes from immunoSEQ multiplex PCR, and its TCRdb copy is limited to in-frame clones, with some not included. That table supplies the V and J calls and clone size; D and trimming were determined from the DNA. This sample has about 200,000 clones, with approximately 81% found just once. The CDR3 runs to 15 residues. Germline V lookup: CDR1 SGHTA, CDR2 FQGNSA. Trimming cost V 5 bases and J 6 bases; bases outside gene matches: 6.

Sequenced material: peripheral blood. This TCR was sampled from a woman of 80 years or more with acute or convalescent COVID-19. The rearrangement links TRBV7-2 to TRBJ1-3, with 11 bases fitting TRBD1. In nucleotides, the CDR3 is TGTGCCAGCAGCCGGACAGGGGGCTTCTTAAACACCATATATTTT. Translating gives CASSRTGGFLNTIYF.